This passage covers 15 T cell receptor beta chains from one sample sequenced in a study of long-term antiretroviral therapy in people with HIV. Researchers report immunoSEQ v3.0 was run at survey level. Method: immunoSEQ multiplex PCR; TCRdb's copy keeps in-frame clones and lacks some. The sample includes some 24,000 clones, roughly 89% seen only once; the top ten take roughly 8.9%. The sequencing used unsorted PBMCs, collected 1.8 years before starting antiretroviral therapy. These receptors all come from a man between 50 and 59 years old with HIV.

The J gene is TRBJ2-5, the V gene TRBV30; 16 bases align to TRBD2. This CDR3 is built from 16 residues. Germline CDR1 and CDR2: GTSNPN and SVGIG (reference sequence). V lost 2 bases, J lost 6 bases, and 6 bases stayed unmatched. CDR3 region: CAWSPGTSGGAKTQYF. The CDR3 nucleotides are TGTGCCTGGAGTCCTGGGACTAGCGGGGGGGCAAAGACCCAGTACTTC.

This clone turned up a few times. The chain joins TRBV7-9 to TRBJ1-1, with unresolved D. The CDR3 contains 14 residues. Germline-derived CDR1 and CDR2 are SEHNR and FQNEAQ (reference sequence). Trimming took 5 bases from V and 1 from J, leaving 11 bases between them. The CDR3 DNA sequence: TGTGCCAGCAGCCCATTGGACGGGAACACTGAAGCTTTCTTT. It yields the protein CASSPLDGNTEAFF.

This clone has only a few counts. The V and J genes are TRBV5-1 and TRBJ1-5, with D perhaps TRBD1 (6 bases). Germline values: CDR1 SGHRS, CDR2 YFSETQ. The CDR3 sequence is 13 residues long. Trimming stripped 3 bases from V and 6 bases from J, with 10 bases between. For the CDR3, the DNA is TGCGCCAGCAGCTCGGAGGGGGGTCAGCCCCAGCATTTT. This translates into CASSSEGGQPQHF. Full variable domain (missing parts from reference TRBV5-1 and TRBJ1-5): KAGVTQTPRYLIKTRGQQVTLSCSPISGHRSVSWYQQTPGQGLQFLFEYFSETQRNKGNFPGRFSGRQFSNSRSEMNVSTLELGDSALYLCASSSEGGQPQHFGDGTRLSIL.

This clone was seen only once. The CDR3 spells CASSTGPTTTNYGYTF. The CDR3, as DNA: TGTGCCAGCAGCACGGGACCGACAACCACTAACTATGGCTACACCTTC. The chain recombines TRBV5-6 with TRBJ1-2, with D perhaps TRBD1 (5 bases). CDR3 size: 16 residues. Per the germline V gene, CDR1 is SGHDT and CDR2 is YYEEEE. Trimming left V 4 bases short and J 0 bases short, with 16 bases between.

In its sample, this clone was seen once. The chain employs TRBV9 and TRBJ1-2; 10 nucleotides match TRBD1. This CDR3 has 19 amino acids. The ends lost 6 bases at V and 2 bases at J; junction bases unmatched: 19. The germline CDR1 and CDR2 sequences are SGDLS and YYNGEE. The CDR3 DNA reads TGTGCCAGCATCTACCTGGGGGGACAGGGGACCCACCGGAACTATGGCTACACCTTC. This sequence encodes CASIYLGGQGTHRNYGYTF.

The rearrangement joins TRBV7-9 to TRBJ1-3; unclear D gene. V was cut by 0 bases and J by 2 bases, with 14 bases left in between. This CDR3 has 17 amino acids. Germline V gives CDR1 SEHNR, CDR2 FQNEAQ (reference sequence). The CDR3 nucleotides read TGTGCCAGCAGCTTAGCCACGAGGAGAGTGGCTGGAAACACCATATATTTT. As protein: CASSLATRRVAGNTIYF. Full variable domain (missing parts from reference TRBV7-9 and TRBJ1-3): DTGVSQNPRHKITKRGQNVTFRCDPISEHNRLYWYRQTLGQGPEFLTYFQNEAQLEKSRLLSDRFSAERPKGSFSTLEIQRTEQGDSAMYLCASSLATRRVAGNTIYFGEGSWLTVV.

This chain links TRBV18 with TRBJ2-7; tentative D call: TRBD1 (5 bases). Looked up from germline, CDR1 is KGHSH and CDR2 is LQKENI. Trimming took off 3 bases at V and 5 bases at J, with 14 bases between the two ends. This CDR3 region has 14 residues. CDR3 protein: CASSPGSRDNEQYF. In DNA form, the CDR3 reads TGTGCCAGCTCACCGGGTTCCAGGGATAACGAGCAGTACTTC.

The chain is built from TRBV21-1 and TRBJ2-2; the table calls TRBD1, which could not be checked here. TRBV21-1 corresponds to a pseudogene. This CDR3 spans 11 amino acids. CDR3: CASKGLGELFF. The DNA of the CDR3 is TGTGCCAGCAAGGGGTTAGGGGAGCTGTTTTTT.

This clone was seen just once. In nucleotides, the CDR3 is TGTGCCAGCAGCTTAGCTAGCGGGGGACCGGGTGTTACGCAGTATTTT. Translation: CASSLASGGPGVTQYF. The chain is built from TRBV7-2 and TRBJ2-3, with 9 bases lining up with TRBD2. CDR1 and CDR2 (germline): SGHTA, FQGNSA. The CDR3 is made up of 16 amino acids. Losses at the gene ends were 0 bases for V and 8 bases for J; bases not matched to a gene: 9.

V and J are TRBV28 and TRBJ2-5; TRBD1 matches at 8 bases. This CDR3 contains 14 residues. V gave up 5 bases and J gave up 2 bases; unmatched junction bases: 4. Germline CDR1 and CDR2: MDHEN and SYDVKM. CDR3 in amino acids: CASSPGDRQETQYF. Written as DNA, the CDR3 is TGTGCCAGCAGTCCTGGGGACAGGCAAGAGACCCAGTACTTC.

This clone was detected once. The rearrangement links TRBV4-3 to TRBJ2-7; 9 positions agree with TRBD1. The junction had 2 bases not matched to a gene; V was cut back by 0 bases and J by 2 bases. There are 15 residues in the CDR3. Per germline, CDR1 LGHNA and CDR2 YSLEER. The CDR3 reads CASSQEGTGTYEQYF. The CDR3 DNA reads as TGCGCCAGCAGCCAAGAGGGGACAGGGACCTACGAGCAGTACTTC.

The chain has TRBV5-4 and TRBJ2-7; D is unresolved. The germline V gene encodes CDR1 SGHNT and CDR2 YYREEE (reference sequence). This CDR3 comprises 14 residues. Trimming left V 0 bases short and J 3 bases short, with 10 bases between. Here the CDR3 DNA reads TGTGCCAGCAGCTTGGAGACGGGTTACTACGAGCAGTACTTC. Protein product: CASSLETGYYEQYF.

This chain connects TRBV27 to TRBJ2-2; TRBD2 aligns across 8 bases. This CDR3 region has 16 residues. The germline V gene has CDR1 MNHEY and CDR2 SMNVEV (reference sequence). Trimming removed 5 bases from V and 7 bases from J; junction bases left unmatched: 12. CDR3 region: CASSPVGGGRSGELFF. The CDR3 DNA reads TGTGCCAGCAGTCCCGTAGGCGGGGGGCGTAGCGGGGAGCTGTTTTTT.

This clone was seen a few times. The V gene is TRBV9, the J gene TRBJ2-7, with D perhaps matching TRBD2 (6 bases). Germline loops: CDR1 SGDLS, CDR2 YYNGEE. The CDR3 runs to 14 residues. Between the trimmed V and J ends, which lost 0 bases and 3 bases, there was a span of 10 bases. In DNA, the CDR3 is TGTGCCAGCAGCGTAGCGGGAGAGCTCTACGAGCAGTACTTC. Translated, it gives CASSVAGELYEQYF.

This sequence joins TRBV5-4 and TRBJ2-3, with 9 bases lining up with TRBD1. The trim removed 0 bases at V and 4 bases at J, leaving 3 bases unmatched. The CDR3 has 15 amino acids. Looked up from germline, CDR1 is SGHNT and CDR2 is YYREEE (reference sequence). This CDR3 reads CASSLDRGRPDTQYF. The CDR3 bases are TGTGCCAGCAGCTTGGACAGGGGGCGACCAGATACGCAGTATTTT.